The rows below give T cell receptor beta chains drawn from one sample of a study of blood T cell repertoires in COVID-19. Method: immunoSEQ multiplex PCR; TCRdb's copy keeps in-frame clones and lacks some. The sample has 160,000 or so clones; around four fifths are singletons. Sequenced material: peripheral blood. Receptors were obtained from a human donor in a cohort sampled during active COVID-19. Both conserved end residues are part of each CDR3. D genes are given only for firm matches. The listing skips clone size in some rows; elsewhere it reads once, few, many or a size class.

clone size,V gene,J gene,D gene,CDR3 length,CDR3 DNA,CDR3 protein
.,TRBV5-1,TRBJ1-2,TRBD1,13,TGCGCCAGCAGCGAGACAGGGTACTCTGGCTACACCTTC,CASSETGYSGYTF
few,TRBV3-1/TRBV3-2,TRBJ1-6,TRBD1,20,TGTGCCAGCAGCCAAGAATTCGGACAGGGGAGCCACATACTTAATTCACCCCTCCACTTT,CASSQEFGQGSHILNSPLHF
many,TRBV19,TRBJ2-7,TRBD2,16,TGTGCCAGTAGCCGGGATAGCGGGAGTATATCCTACGAGCAGTACTTC,CASSRDSGSISYEQYF
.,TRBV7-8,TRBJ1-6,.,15,TGTGCCAGCAGCCCGCGCCCACCCAATTTTTCACCCCTCCACTTT,CASSPRPPNFSPLHF
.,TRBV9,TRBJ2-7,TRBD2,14,TGTGCCAGCAGCGGGGCGGCGGGAGCCTACGAGCAGTACTTC,CASSGAAGAYEQYF
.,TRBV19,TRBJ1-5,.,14,TGTGCCAGTAGTTCCGACAGTACTGGTCAGCCCCAGCATTTT,CASSSDSTGQPQHF
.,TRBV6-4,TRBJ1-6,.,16,TGTGCCAGCAGTGCCTCCTCCAGCTCCTATAATTCACCCCTCCACTTT,CASSASSSSYNSPLHF
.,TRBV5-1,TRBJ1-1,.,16,TGCGCCAGCAGCTACCTGACAGGTAACGGAACCCCTGAAGCTTTCTTT,CASSYLTGNGTPEAFF
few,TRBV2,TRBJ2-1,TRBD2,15,TGTGCCAGCAGACCCACTAGCGGGGGTTACAATGAGCAGTTCTTC,CASRPTSGGYNEQFF
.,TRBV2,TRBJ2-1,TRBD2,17,TGTGCCAGCAGTCCTCCGCCGGGACTAGCGGTGCTAGATGAGCAGTTCTTC,CASSPPPGLAVLDEQFF
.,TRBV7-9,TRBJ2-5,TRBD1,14,TGTGCCAGCAGCCGGGGACAGGGAAAAGAGACCCAGTACTTC,CASSRGQGKETQYF
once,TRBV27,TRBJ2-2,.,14,TGTGCCAGCAGTTTTTGGGAGCTTTCCGGGGAGCTGTTTTTT,CASSFWELSGELFF
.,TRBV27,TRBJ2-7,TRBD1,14,TGTGCCAGCGGACCTGGACAGGGCTCCTACGAGCAGTACTTC,CASGPGQGSYEQYF
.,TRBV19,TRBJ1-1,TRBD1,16,TGTGCCAGTAGTACTAACCGGCGAGGGGGCAACACTGAAGCTTTCTTT,CASSTNRRGGNTEAFF
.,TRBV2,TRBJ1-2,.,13,TGTGCCAGCATAGCGAGGGAGGGTTGGGGCTACACCTTC,CASIAREGWGYTF
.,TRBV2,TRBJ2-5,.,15,TGTGCCAGCCTCTTAGGTGGGGCCTACCAAGAGACCCAGTACTTC,CASLLGGAYQETQYF
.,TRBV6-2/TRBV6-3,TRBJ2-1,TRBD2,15,TGTGCCAGCAGTTACGGGACTAGCGGGGGTGATGAGCAGTTCTTC,CASSYGTSGGDEQFF
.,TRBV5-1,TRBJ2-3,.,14,TGCGCCAGCAGCTTGGGGACAGAGACAGATACGCAGTATTTT,CASSLGTETDTQYF
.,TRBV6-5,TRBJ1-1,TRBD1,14,TGTGCCAGCAGTTCTACCAGGGGGGCGACTGAAGCTTTCTTT,CASSSTRGATEAFF
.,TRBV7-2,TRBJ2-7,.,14,TGTGCCAGCAGCTCAGGCGTTGTCCCCTACGAGCAGTACTTC,CASSSGVVPYEQYF
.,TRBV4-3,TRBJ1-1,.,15,TGCGCCAGCAGCCTATGGAGGGGTATGAACACTGAAGCTTTCTTT,CASSLWRGMNTEAFF
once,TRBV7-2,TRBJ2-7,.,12,TGTGCCAGCAGCTTTGGCCCCTACGAGCAGTACTTC,CASSFGPYEQYF
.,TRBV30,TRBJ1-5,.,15,TGTGCCTGGTCCCGGACAGAGAAGAGCAATCAGCCCCAGCATTTT,CAWSRTEKSNQPQHF
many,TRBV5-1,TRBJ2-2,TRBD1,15,TGCGCCAGCAGCTTGCAGGGGGCTGGGACCGGGGAGCTGTTTTTT,CASSLQGAGTGELFF
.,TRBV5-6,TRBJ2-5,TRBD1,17,TGTGCCAGCAGCTTTCTTGAAGGGGGCTCAAGGGGAGAGACCCAGTACTTC,CASSFLEGGSRGETQYF
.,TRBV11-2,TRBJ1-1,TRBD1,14,TGTGCCAGCAGCTTGGGGACAGGGGTCGCTGAAGCTTTCTTT,CASSLGTGVAEAFF
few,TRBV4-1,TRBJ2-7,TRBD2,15,TGCGCCAGCAGCCAATCCCTAGCGGGGTTATACGAGCAGTACTTC,CASSQSLAGLYEQYF
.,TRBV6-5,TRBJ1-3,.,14,TGTGCTTCATGGCCCCCAGACTCTGGAAACACCATATATTTT,CASWPPDSGNTIYF
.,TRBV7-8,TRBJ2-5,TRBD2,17,TGTGCCAGCAGCTTCACTACTAGCGGGAGGGCCACAGAGACCCAGTACTTC,CASSFTTSGRATETQYF
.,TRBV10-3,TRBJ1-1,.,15,TGTGCCATCAGTGAGGGGGGGGCTATGAACACTGAAGCTTTCTTT,CAISEGGAMNTEAFF
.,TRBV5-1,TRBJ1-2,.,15,TGCGCCAGCAGCTTGGGTACGACTGGCGGGTATGGCTACACCTTC,CASSLGTTGGYGYTF
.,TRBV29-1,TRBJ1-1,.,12,TGCAGCGTTGATGGCCCGAACACTGAAGCTTTCTTT,CSVDGPNTEAFF
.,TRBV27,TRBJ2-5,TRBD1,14,TGTGCCAGCAGTTTCGGGACAGACCAAGAGACCCAGTACTTC,CASSFGTDQETQYF
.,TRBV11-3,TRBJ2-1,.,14,TGTGCCAGCAGCTTAGGGCAGACCTACAATGAGCAGTTCTTC,CASSLGQTYNEQFF
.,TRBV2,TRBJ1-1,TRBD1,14,TGTGCCAGCAGTGGGCAGGGGGCAGGGACTGAAGCTTTCTTT,CASSGQGAGTEAFF
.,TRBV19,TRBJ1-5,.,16,TGTGCCAGTTCTATCCAGACACTCTATAGCAATCAGCCCCAGCATTTT,CASSIQTLYSNQPQHF
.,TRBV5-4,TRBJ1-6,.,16,TGTGCCAGCAGCTCCGACAGAGAAAGGGGTAATTCACCCCTCCACTTT,CASSSDRERGNSPLHF
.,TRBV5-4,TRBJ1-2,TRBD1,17,TGTGCCAGCAGCCTAGAATTCGACAGGGGGATTAACTATGGCTACACCTTC,CASSLEFDRGINYGYTF
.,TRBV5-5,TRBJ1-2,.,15,TGTGCCAGCAGCCCGTCCCTAGGGGCTAACTATGGCTACACCTTC,CASSPSLGANYGYTF
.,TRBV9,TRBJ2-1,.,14,TGTGCCAGCAGCGATGGGCTCGCTGGGAATGAGCAGTTCTTC,CASSDGLAGNEQFF
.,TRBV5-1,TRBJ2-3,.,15,TGCGCCAGCAGCTTGGAATTGGTAGGCACAGATACGCAGTATTTT,CASSLELVGTDTQYF
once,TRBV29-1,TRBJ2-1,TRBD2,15,TGCAGCGTTGACCCACGAGCGGGAGGTTACAATGAGCAGTTCTTC,CSVDPRAGGYNEQFF
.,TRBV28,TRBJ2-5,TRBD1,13,TGTGCCAGTCTTAGGGGGCGCGAGGAGACCCAGTACTTC,CASLRGREETQYF
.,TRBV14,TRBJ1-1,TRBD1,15,TGTGCCAGCAGCCAGTTAGACAGGGGGCGGCGAGAAGCTTTCTTT,CASSQLDRGRREAFF
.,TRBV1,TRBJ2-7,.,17,TGCACCAGCAGCGACGGTGAACTAGCGGGGGACTCCTACGAGCAGTACTTC,CTSSDGELAGDSYEQYF
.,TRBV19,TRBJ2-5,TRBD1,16,TGTGCCAGTAGTTTCCGGACAGGGGAGACGCGAGAGACCCAGTACTTC,CASSFRTGETRETQYF
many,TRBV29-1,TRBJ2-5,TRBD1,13,TGCAGCGTTGAGGGGACAGGAGCGGAGACCCAGTACTTC,CSVEGTGAETQYF
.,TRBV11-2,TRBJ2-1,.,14,TGTGCCAGCAGCCCGGACCGTGGGGGGAATGAGCAGTTCTTC,CASSPDRGGNEQFF
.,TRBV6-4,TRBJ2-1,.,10,TGTGCCAGGGGGCCAAATGAGCAGTTCTTC,CARGPNEQFF
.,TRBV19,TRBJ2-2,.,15,TGTGCCAGTAGTCCCACGGGGTGGAACACCGGGGAGCTGTTTTTT,CASSPTGWNTGELFF
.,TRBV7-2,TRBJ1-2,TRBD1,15,TGTGCCAGCAGCGTCGGGACAGCCACAATCTATGGCTACACCTTC,CASSVGTATIYGYTF
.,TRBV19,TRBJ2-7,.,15,TGTGCCAGTAGGCTAACCGGGACTGGCATAGGGGAGCAGTACTTC,CASRLTGTGIGEQYF
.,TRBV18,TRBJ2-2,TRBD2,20,TGTGCCAGCTCACCCTACCGCAGTGTCAGGGAGGGGTTCGACACCGGGGAGCTGTTTTTT,CASSPYRSVREGFDTGELFF